This TCR beta chain comes out of a study of T cell repertoires in cytomegalovirus infection. Across the study: Selected CMV epitopes included recently identified HLA-C-restricted ones as well as well-studied HLA-B-restricted ones. TCR beta signatures that were public indicated CMV infection and matching HLA type.

This clonotype was counted a few times. Its cognate antigen is unknown. Via MiXCR, TCRdb re-called the reads, giving one row per CDR3 protein. The sample yields some 120,000 distinct CDR3 sequences, approximately 30% seen once. Study results and caveats: Based on cumulative public TCR beta family frequency, carriers of CMV plus the relevant HLA were identified.

The CDR3 is 15 residues long. V was pared by 3 bases and J by 7 bases, with 10 bases of the junction left unmatched. Germline lookup yields CDR1 SGHVS and CDR2 FQNEAQ. The material sequenced was CD8+ T cells from cultured PBMCs, taken from culture after CMV antigen stimulation. This receptor was obtained from a human donor in good health (CMV status not recorded). Some clones in this sample may be carry-over from other donors' samples. The rearrangement joins TRBV7-8 to TRBJ2-7; TRBD1 aligns across 9 bases. CDR3 protein: CASSFLGTGTDEQYF. In DNA, the CDR3 is TGTGCCAGCAGCTTTCTCGGGACAGGGACGGATGAGCAGTACTTC.